This note documents a single T cell receptor (beta chain) sequence. This sample was taken from a study of blood T cell repertoires in COVID-19. Study information: The analysed material was cDNA or gDNA that came from T cells, B-cell-depleted T cells, or PBMCs.

CDR1 LNHNV and CDR2 YYDKDF come from the germline V gene (reference sequence). V was pared by 3 bases and J by 4 bases, with 13 bases of the junction left unmatched. The CDR3 covers 17 residues. Authors' methods: Amplification of reference gene primers was used by the study to estimate nucleated cell counts. Generated by immunoSEQ multiplex PCR, the TCRdb table keeps only in-frame clones and is missing some. For V, J and clone size, that table is used; D and trimming come from the DNA. The sample includes roughly 190,000 clones, 87% of them seen just once. This sequence originates from a man aged 60-69 years with active or convalescent COVID-19. The V and J genes are TRBV15 and TRBJ2-3, with TRBD1 matching 7 bases. Sequencing was carried out using peripheral blood. CDR3 region: CATSSPRQGFLPDTQYF. CDR3 nucleotide sequence: TGTGCCACCAGCAGCCCAAGACAGGGATTTTTACCAGATACGCAGTATTTT.